A single sample gave rise to the 16 T cell receptor beta chains below, sequenced in a study of blood T cell repertoires in COVID-19. Repertoires were generated with immunoSEQ multiplex PCR, while TCRdb's copy carries only in-frame clones and drops some. The top ten clones hold about 6% of a sample with just under 350,000 clones, more than 75% of them seen once. Sequencing was carried out using peripheral blood. The receptors derive from a woman aged 50 to 60 with COVID-19, enrolled during active disease.

V is TRBV6-1 and J is TRBJ1-1, with D maybe TRBD1 (5 bases). This CDR3 comprises 11 residues. V was trimmed by 3 bases and J by 12 bases, leaving 11 bases between them. Germline CDR1 is MNHNS and CDR2 is SASEGT. CDR3 in amino acids: CASSEGRGSFF. The CDR3, as DNA: TGTGCCAGCAGTGAGGGGAGGGGATCTTTCTTT.

The V call is TRBV5-1, the J call TRBJ2-5, with TRBD1 as a possible D gene (5 bases). The CDR3 covers 15 residues. The V and J ends lost 0 bases and 5 bases respectively, with 14 bases between them. Per germline, CDR1 SGHRS and CDR2 YFSETQ. The CDR3 DNA reads TGCGCCAGCAGCTTGGAAGCAGGGATTAGGGAGACCCAGTACTTC. Its translation: CASSLEAGIRETQYF.

The chain recombines TRBV19 with TRBJ2-1; a weak D match, TRBD2 (5 bases). Germline V CDR1 and CDR2: LNHDA, SQIVND (reference sequence). V was clipped by 5 bases and J by 5 bases, with 10 bases between them. The CDR3 consists of 13 residues. In DNA, the CDR3 is TGTGCCAGTAGTTCGTCTAGCCACAATGAGCAGTTCTTC. This codes for CASSSSSHNEQFF.

The rearrangement joins TRBV7-8 to TRBJ2-7; D uncertain. The CDR3 totals 15 residues. Trimming cost V 3 bases and J 0 bases, with 12 bases left between them. CDR1 and CDR2 (germline): SGHVS, FQNEAQ. The CDR3 loop is CASSFEDIPSYEQYF. For the CDR3, the DNA is TGTGCCAGCAGCTTTGAGGATATACCCTCCTACGAGCAGTACTTC. Full variable domain (outside the CDR3, taken from reference TRBV7-8 and TRBJ2-7): GAGVSQSPRYKVAKRGQDVALRCDPISGHVSLFWYQQALGQGPEFLTYFQNEAQLDKSGLPSDRFFAERPEGSVSTLKIQRTQQEDSAVYLCASSFEDIPSYEQYFGPGTRLTVT.

Of note for this clone: Distinct nucleotide sequences in the sample also encode this CDR3. The genes are TRBV3-1 (or the pseudogene TRBV3-2) and TRBJ2-7, with 7 bases identical to TRBD1. After removal of 0 bases from V and 0 bases from J, the junction contained 2 bases not matched to a gene. Germline V gene lookup returns CDR1 LGHDT and CDR2 YNNKEL (reference sequence). The CDR3 consists of 15 residues. CDR3 sequence reads: CASSQDTGVSYEQYF. In nucleotides, the CDR3 is TGTGCCAGCAGCCAAGACACAGGGGTCTCCTACGAGCAGTACTTC.

This sequence joins TRBV18 and TRBJ1-3; D possibly corresponds to TRBD1 (6 bases). CDR1 and CDR2 from the germline V gene are KGHSH and LQKENI. V dropped 3 bases and J dropped 0 bases, with 12 bases sitting between them. The CDR3 totals 16 residues. Written as DNA, the CDR3 is TGTGCCAGCTCACCGCCCGGACAGAACTCTGGAAACACCATATATTTT. This sequence encodes CASSPPGQNSGNTIYF.

This clone was found once. CDR3 sequence: CASSDRFLYGYTF. For the CDR3, the DNA is TGTGCCAGTAGTGACAGGTTTCTTTATGGCTACACCTTC. This chain connects TRBV19 to TRBJ1-2, with D maybe TRBD1 (6 bases). Deletions cut 5 bases from V and 5 bases from J, with 12 bases between. The CDR3 has 13 residues. Germline loops: CDR1 LNHDA, CDR2 SQIVND (reference sequence). Looking up the rest from reference TRBV19 and TRBJ1-2 gives the full variable domain: DGGITQSPKYLFRKEGQNVTLSCEQNLNHDAMYWYRQDPGQGLRLIYYSQIVNDFQKGDIAEGYSVSREKKESFPLTVTSAQKNPTAFYLCASSDRFLYGYTFGSGTRLTVV.

V is TRBV18 and J is TRBJ1-6, with D perhaps TRBD1 (6 bases). The V gene's germline CDR1 is KGHSH and CDR2 LQKENI. V was shortened by 8 bases and J by 7 bases, with 12 bases between the two germline ends. The CDR3 runs 13 residues. The CDR3 DNA reads TGTGCCAGCATAAGCGGACAGAATTCACCCCTCCACTTT. Translating gives CASISGQNSPLHF.

The chain recombines TRBV5-1 with TRBJ2-1, with 9 bases identical to TRBD2. The length of the CDR3 is 15 residues. The junction had 2 bases not matched to a gene; V was cut back by 0 bases and J by 4 bases. CDR1 is SGHRS, CDR2 YFSETQ, per germline. CDR3 nucleotide sequence: TGCGCCAGCAGCTTGGGGCTAGCGGGATACAATGAGCAGTTCTTC. Translating gives CASSLGLAGYNEQFF.

The chain couples TRBV7-8 to TRBJ2-1; TRBD2 matches at 9 bases. Trimming removed 5 bases from V and 9 bases from J; junction bases left unmatched: 14. The CDR3 runs to 16 residues. Germline CDR1 SGHVS, CDR2 FQNEAQ. CDR3 amino acids: CASSPRLAVRFGEQFF. The CDR3 DNA reads as TGTGCCAGCAGCCCCAGACTAGCGGTTAGGTTCGGTGAGCAGTTCTTC. Full variable domain (rest looked up from reference TRBV7-8 and TRBJ2-1): GAGVSQSPRYKVAKRGQDVALRCDPISGHVSLFWYQQALGQGPEFLTYFQNEAQLDKSGLPSDRFFAERPEGSVSTLKIQRTQQEDSAVYLCASSPRLAVRFGEQFFGPGTRLTVL.

The chain carries TRBV6-2 or TRBV6-3 and TRBJ2-2, with TRBD2 identical over 14 bases. CDR1 and CDR2 (germline): MNHEY, SVGEGT. The CDR3 spans 17 residues. With 5 bases clipped from V and 5 bases from J, the junction kept 7 bases outside the gene matches. CDR3 in DNA: TGTGCCAGCAGTAAGCCGACTAGCGGGAGGGGAACCGGGGAGCTGTTTTTT. Protein product: CASSKPTSGRGTGELFF.

The chain couples TRBV24-1 to TRBJ2-1; TRBD2 matches 7 bases. This CDR3 has 15 amino acids. V lost 3 bases to trimming and J lost 10 bases; unmatched junction nucleotides: 11. The V gene's germline CDR1 is KGHDR and CDR2 SFDVKD. The CDR3 spells CATSDPGLVGGEQFF. CDR3 nucleotides: TGTGCCACCAGTGATCCCGGACTAGTGGGAGGGGAGCAGTTCTTC.

In nucleotides, the CDR3 is TGCGCCAGCTCCCAGACAGGGCGGACTGAAGCTTTCTTT. It codes for CASSQTGRTEAFF. The gene calls are TRBV5-1 and TRBJ1-1; 7 nucleotides align to TRBD1. V shed 7 bases, J shed 5 bases, and the junction held 8 bases outside the gene matches. Germline CDR1 and CDR2: SGHRS and YFSETQ. The CDR3 runs 13 residues. Together with reference TRBV5-1 and TRBJ1-1, the CDR3 gives the full variable domain: KAGVTQTPRYLIKTRGQQVTLSCSPISGHRSVSWYQQTPGQGLQFLFEYFSETQRNKGNFPGRFSGRQFSNSRSEMNVSTLELGDSALYLCASSQTGRTEAFFGQGTRLTVV.

The rearrangement joins TRBV9 to TRBJ2-5; 7 bases are shared with TRBD1. After removal of 1 base from V and 5 bases from J, the junction contained 5 bases not matched to a gene. Germline values: CDR1 SGDLS, CDR2 YYNGEE. The CDR3 loop spans 14 amino acids. CDR3 DNA sequence: TGTGCCAGCAGCGTAACGAGCAGGGGGGAGACCCAGTACTTC. It translates to CASSVTSRGETQYF.

This chain uses TRBV5-1 with TRBJ2-7, with 8 bases matching TRBD1. This CDR3 spans 14 amino acids. Germline CDR1 SGHRS, CDR2 YFSETQ. The junction had 7 bases not matched to a gene; V was cut back by 4 bases and J by 4 bases. The CDR3, as DNA: TGCGCCAGCAGCGAGGGACAGGTTTTTTACGAGCAGTACTTC. It yields the protein CASSEGQVFYEQYF.

This clone was observed a single time. In DNA, the CDR3 is TGTGCCAGCAGCTTGGTGGGGACAGTCCCCCACTACACCTTC. Amino acid sequence: CASSLVGTVPHYTF. This sequence joins TRBV5-6 and TRBJ1-2; 7 nucleotides match TRBD1. In germline, CDR1 is SGHDT, CDR2 YYEEEE. The CDR3 is 14 amino acids. Unmatched junction bases numbered 9, after V lost 0 bases and J lost 10 bases. The whole variable domain, remainder taken from reference TRBV5-6 and TRBJ1-2, is DAGVTQSPTHLIKTRGQQVTLRCSPKSGHDTVSWYQQALGQGPQFIFQYYEEEERQRGNFPDRFSGHQFPNYSSELNVNALLLGDSALYLCASSLVGTVPHYTFGSGTRLTVV.